This TCR beta chain was documented in a study of OX40 agonist ivuxolimab in advanced cancers. Looking at the study overall: Patients treated during dose escalation were battling hepatocellular carcinoma, melanoma, renal cell or head and neck cancer. Overall study results and limits: Relative to CD4+ cells, CD8+ T cells on average had more expanded clones.

The CDR3 is 9 amino acids. CDR1 and CDR2 from the germline V gene are WNHNN and SYGVQD (reference sequence). Profiled with immunoSEQ multiplex PCR; TCRdb holds only in-frame clones, not every one. The sample shows some 16,000 clones, roughly four fifths of them seen only once. Of note for this clone: As yet, its antigen is unknown. The germline gene is not matched at one end of the junction; a read error may be the cause.

The receptor comes from an adult with an advanced solid tumor such as melanoma, head and neck, liver or kidney cancer. This sequence joins TRBV10-1 and TRBJ2-7; no reliable D call. The sequencing used CD4+ or CD8+ T cells sorted from blood, collected in a trial of the OX40 agonist ivuxolimab. In nucleotides, the CDR3 is TGCGCCAGCAGTGACTACCCCCACTTC. The encoded protein is CASSDYPHF.